One sample yielded the 30 T cell receptor beta chains listed below, sequenced in a study of blood T cell repertoires in COVID-19. Generated by immunoSEQ multiplex PCR, the TCRdb table keeps only in-frame clones and is missing some. This table holds 400,000 or so clones, around 87% found once. The specimen sequenced was peripheral blood. The receptors were gathered from a human donor in a cohort sampled during active COVID-19.

CDR3: CASSLVAAGGQGELFF. CDR3 bases: TGTGCCAGCAGTTTAGTGGCAGCGGGGGGGCAGGGGGAGCTGTTTTTT. The J gene is TRBJ2-2, the V gene TRBV28; 10 nucleotides align to TRBD2. Germline V CDR1 and CDR2: MDHEN, SYDVKM. Losses at the gene ends were 2 bases for V and 8 bases for J; bases not matched to a gene: 8. The CDR3 is 16 residues long.

This rearrangement joins TRBV2 to TRBJ1-4; TRBD1 matches at 10 bases. This CDR3 is 15 amino acids long. Per germline, CDR1 SNHLY and CDR2 FYNNEI. Unmatched junction bases numbered 8, after V lost 6 bases and J lost 7 bases. CDR3 region: CASRAKTGGSEKLFF. The DNA of the CDR3 is TGTGCCAGCAGAGCCAAGACAGGGGGCTCTGAAAAACTGTTTTTT. Variable domain in full (rest from reference TRBV2 and TRBJ1-4): EPEVTQTPSHQVTQMGQEVILRCVPISNHLYFYWYRQILGQKVEFLVSFYNNEISEKSEIFDDQFSVERPDGSNFTLKIRSTKLEDSAMYFCASRAKTGGSEKLFFGSGTQLSVL.

The rearrangement uses TRBV21-1 and TRBJ2-7; the table's D call TRBD2 went unverified against the DNA. TRBV21-1 is deemed a pseudogene. The CDR3 has 17 residues. CDR3 protein: CASSKVRRNIRGTEQYF. The CDR3 DNA reads as TGTGCCAGCAGCAAAGTACGGCGGAACATCCGGGGAACCGAGCAGTACTTC.

The V gene is TRBV12-3 or TRBV12-4, the J gene TRBJ2-5; 7 positions match TRBD1. This CDR3 is 12 amino acids long. After removal of 5 bases from V and 4 bases from J, the junction contained 1 base not matched to a gene. CDR3 sequence (DNA): TGTGCCAGCAGTAGGGACAGAGAGACCCAGTACTTC. Translating gives CASSRDRETQYF.

Ten or more counts support this clone. This rearrangement joins TRBV7-9 to TRBJ1-1; 7 bases are shared with TRBD1. The CDR3 length is 15 residues. With V trimmed by 4 bases and J by 0 bases, 5 bases remained unmatched. Per germline, CDR1 SEHNR and CDR2 FQNEAQ (reference sequence). Written as DNA, the CDR3 is TGTGCCAGCAGCTGGCCGGACAGGATGAACACTGAAGCTTTCTTT. It codes for CASSWPDRMNTEAFF.

The V gene is TRBV15, the J gene TRBJ1-2; perhaps TRBD1 as D (6 bases). CDR1 and CDR2 from the germline V gene are LNHNV and YYDKDF (reference sequence). The germline V and J ends were trimmed by 5 bases and 0 bases, with 13 bases remaining between them. The CDR3 sequence is 15 residues long. The CDR3 loop reads CATSPGGQPNYGYTF. CDR3 DNA: TGTGCCACCAGCCCTGGAGGACAGCCTAACTATGGCTACACCTTC.

The rearrangement joins TRBV21-1 to TRBJ1-4; no DNA check was done on the table's D call, TRBD1. TRBV21-1 is an annotated pseudogene. The CDR3 is 16 residues long. For the CDR3, the DNA is TGTGCCAGCAGCAGCCCCGGGACACCCCTTTTTTGTGAACTGTTTTTT. It specifies CASSSPGTPLFCELFF.

This clone was seen a single time. The chain has TRBV27 and TRBJ2-1; D gene ambiguous. The CDR3 extends over 13 amino acids. Trimming shortened V by 3 bases and J by 9 bases, and 12 bases separated the two germline ends. Germline CDR1 is MNHEY and CDR2 is SMNVEV (reference sequence). The CDR3 DNA follows: TGTGCCAGCAGTTTGTCGGGTTTTGGTGAGCAGTTCTTC. Translating gives CASSLSGFGEQFF.

V gene TRBV2 combines with J gene TRBJ1-6, with 9 bases matching TRBD1. CDR1 SNHLY and CDR2 FYNNEI come from the germline V gene. V dropped 6 bases and J dropped 3; count of bases not matched to a gene: 6. This CDR3 spans 16 amino acids. DNA of the CDR3: TGTGCCAGCAGGAGGACAGGGGATGGCTATAATTCACCCCTCCACTTT. It is translated as CASRRTGDGYNSPLHF.

CDR3 amino acids: CASSETGGFSPLHF. CDR3 bases: TGTGCCAGCAGCGAGACAGGGGGCTTTTCACCCCTCCACTTT. The V and J genes are TRBV9 and TRBJ1-6; 10 nucleotides line up with TRBD1. With V trimmed by 3 bases and J by 9 bases, 3 bases remained unmatched. This CDR3 region has 14 residues. Germline assignment: CDR1 SGDLS and CDR2 YYNGEE.

The CDR3 region has the DNA TGTGCCAGCAGCGCCGAAATGACAGGGGGGATTGAAAAACTGTTTTTT. This translates into CASSAEMTGGIEKLFF. This rearrangement joins TRBV9 to TRBJ1-4; 9 bases agree with TRBD1. Germline CDR1 SGDLS, CDR2 YYNGEE. There are 16 residues in the CDR3. The V and J ends lost 3 bases and 7 bases, in that order; junction bases with no gene match: 10.

The chain recombines TRBV9 with TRBJ2-2; 9 bases are shared with TRBD1. The ends lost 6 bases at V and 5 bases at J; junction bases unmatched: 8. CDR3 length: 15 residues. Germline V lookup: CDR1 SGDLS, CDR2 YYNGEE. CDR3 nucleotide sequence: TGTGCCAGCACCCGGACAGGGGTGGGTACCGGGGAGCTGTTTTTT. This translates into CASTRTGVGTGELFF.

The chain joins TRBV6-5 to TRBJ2-3, with 10 bases identical to TRBD2. There are 15 residues in the CDR3. The germline V gene encodes CDR1 MNHEY and CDR2 SVGAGI. The junction had 8 bases not matched to a gene; V was cut back by 5 bases and J by 6 bases. As DNA, the CDR3 is TGTGCCAGCAGTAGATTAGCGGGGGGCGTGGATACGCAGTATTTT. It encodes CASSRLAGGVDTQYF.

The chain has TRBV19 and TRBJ2-2, with 9 bases fitting TRBD1. This CDR3 has 14 amino acids. The germline V gene has CDR1 LNHDA and CDR2 SQIVND (reference sequence). Trimming took 6 bases from V and 3 from J; bases not matched to a gene: 2. The CDR3 is CASRRQGDTGELFF. For the CDR3, the DNA is TGTGCCAGTAGAAGACAGGGGGACACCGGGGAGCTGTTTTTT.

CDR3 in DNA: TGTGCCAGCAGTGCATATAAAGGACAGGGAAACACTGAAGCTTTCTTT. The encoded protein is CASSAYKGQGNTEAFF. V gene TRBV6-1 combines with J gene TRBJ1-1; TRBD1 aligns across 8 bases. Looked up from germline, CDR1 is MNHNS and CDR2 is SASEGT. V lost 4 bases, J lost 2 bases, and 9 bases stayed unmatched. This CDR3 contains 16 residues.

This clone was detected only once. The chain is built from TRBV5-1 and TRBJ1-1; D might be TRBD1 (6 bases). Looked up from germline, CDR1 is SGHRS and CDR2 is YFSETQ. This CDR3 contains 15 residues. V gave up 4 bases and J gave up 4 bases, with 17 bases separating them. The CDR3 sequence is CASSPLQGGGTEAFF. DNA for the CDR3: TGCGCCAGCAGCCCGCTACAGGGAGGGGGCACTGAAGCTTTCTTT.

This sequence joins TRBV5-1 and TRBJ2-7; possibly TRBD2 for D (7 bases). The CDR3 covers 15 residues. Germline CDR1 SGHRS, CDR2 YFSETQ. The V and J ends lost 0 bases and 2 bases respectively, with 12 bases between them. Here the CDR3 DNA reads TGCGCCAGCAGCTTGGAAGGGGGAGGGACCTACGAGCAGTACTTC. The encoded protein is CASSLEGGGTYEQYF.

The V gene is TRBV4-1, the J gene TRBJ2-5; D may be TRBD2 (5 bases). There are 15 residues in the CDR3. V was shortened by 2 bases and J by 5 bases, with 15 bases between the two germline ends. Per germline, CDR1 MGHRA and CDR2 YSYEKL. The chain's CDR3 is CASSQPERYGETQYF. The CDR3 DNA sequence: TGCGCCAGCAGCCAACCCGAGCGGTATGGGGAGACCCAGTACTTC.

The V and J genes are TRBV28 and TRBJ2-5, with TRBD2 matching over 9 bases. The germline V gene has CDR1 MDHEN and CDR2 SYDVKM. J lost 4 bases, V lost 6 bases, and 18 bases had no gene match. The length of the CDR3 is 18 residues. CDR3: CASSPRIRPREGPETQYF. Here the CDR3 DNA reads TGTGCCAGCAGCCCTCGCATCCGCCCGCGGGAGGGGCCAGAGACCCAGTACTTC.

The chain combines TRBV28 with TRBJ2-1, with TRBD1 identical over 10 bases. V lost 7 bases and J lost 3; bases outside the gene matches: 9. Germline assignment: CDR1 MDHEN and CDR2 SYDVKM. The CDR3 sequence is 16 residues long. The CDR3 nucleotides are TGTGCCAGCACCACGGGACAGGGGACAAACTACAATGAGCAGTTCTTC. Translation: CASTTGQGTNYNEQFF.

The rearrangement joins TRBV6-5 to TRBJ2-7; TRBD1 aligns across 11 bases. CDR3 length: 14 residues. Looked up from germline, CDR1 is MNHEY and CDR2 is SVGAGI. V lost 2 bases, J lost 7 bases, and 4 bases stayed unmatched. This CDR3 is CASSYTWDRGEQYF. As DNA, the CDR3 is TGTGCCAGCAGTTACACTTGGGACAGGGGGGAGCAGTACTTC.

The rearrangement links TRBV19 to TRBJ2-6; 8 bases map to TRBD1. The CDR3 has 18 residues. Germline assignment: CDR1 LNHDA and CDR2 SQIVND (reference sequence). The junction had 8 bases not matched to a gene; V was cut back by 4 bases and J by 0 bases. This CDR3 reads CASSTPGQASSGANVLTF. The CDR3 DNA reads TGTGCCAGTAGTACTCCGGGACAGGCGTCCTCTGGGGCCAACGTCCTGACTTTC.

The genes are TRBV5-1 and TRBJ2-7; 14 nucleotides agree with TRBD2. This CDR3 is built from 18 residues. The germline V gene encodes CDR1 SGHRS and CDR2 YFSETQ. Unmatched junction bases numbered 5, after V lost 0 bases and J lost 0 bases. The CDR3 sequence: CASSLGLAGGPFSYEQYF. The CDR3 coding sequence is TGCGCCAGCAGCTTGGGACTAGCGGGAGGGCCGTTCTCCTACGAGCAGTACTTC.

CDR3 DNA sequence: TGCAGTGCTAGTCTCGAGACAGGGAGCCTATATAGCAATCAGCCCCAGCATTTT. Translating gives CSASLETGSLYSNQPQHF. The chain couples TRBV20-1 to TRBJ1-5; TRBD1 aligns across 7 bases. CDR1 is DFQATT, CDR2 SNEGSKA, per germline (reference sequence). V was clipped by 3 bases and J by 0 bases; unmatched bases: 14. The CDR3 length is 18 residues.

With respect to this clone: A read error may account for a junction end that differs from germline. The chain carries TRBV27 and TRBJ2-7, with a weak D call TRBD1 (5 bases). Germline values: CDR1 MNHEY, CDR2 SMNVEV (reference sequence). This CDR3 spans 19 amino acids. CDR3 bases: TGTGCCAGCAGTTCGAGATGGCAGGGATCGACCCCAACCTCCCACGAGCAGTACTTC. It encodes CASSSRWQGSTPTSHEQYF.

The chain carries TRBV4-1 and TRBJ2-5; 12 bases line up with TRBD2. The ends lost 0 bases at V and 3 bases at J; junction bases unmatched: 5. Per the germline V gene, CDR1 is MGHRA and CDR2 is YSYEKL. This CDR3 has 17 amino acids. The CDR3 loop is CASSQDPSGRGEETQYF. The CDR3 bases are TGCGCCAGCAGCCAAGATCCTAGCGGGAGGGGGGAAGAGACCCAGTACTTC.

The chain uses TRBV5-1 and TRBJ2-7; 7 nucleotides match TRBD2. From germline, CDR1 is SGHRS and CDR2 YFSETQ. The CDR3 is 13 residues long. V shed 5 bases, J shed 4 bases, and the junction held 6 bases outside the gene matches. The CDR3 nucleotides are TGCGCCAGCAGTCTGAGCGGGAATTACGAGCAGTACTTC. As protein: CASSLSGNYEQYF.

This clone has only one observation. V and J are TRBV10-3 and TRBJ1-2; 7 positions match TRBD1. Germline V lookup: CDR1 ENHRY, CDR2 SYGVKD. With V trimmed by 2 bases and J by 4 bases, 7 bases remained unmatched. This CDR3 is 15 amino acids long. As DNA, the CDR3 is TGTGCCATCAGTGAGCAACAGGGGAGTTTCTATGGCTACACCTTC. It translates to CAISEQQGSFYGYTF.

The rearrangement joins TRBV2 to TRBJ2-7; possible D gene TRBD2, 5 bases. Trimming took off 8 bases at V and 2 bases at J, with 10 bases between the two ends. Germline-derived CDR1 and CDR2 are SNHLY and FYNNEI. The CDR3 consists of 12 residues. CDR3 protein: CASGASTYEQYF. DNA of the CDR3: TGTGCCAGCGGCGCTAGCACCTACGAGCAGTACTTC.

This clone was counted once. The rearrangement uses TRBV6-5 and TRBJ1-5; a possible D gene is TRBD1 (5 bases). Germline V gene lookup returns CDR1 MNHEY and CDR2 SVGAGI. V was pared by 6 bases and J by 0 bases, with 9 bases between. This CDR3 region has 14 residues. This chain's CDR3 is CASSHRYSNQPQHF. Here the CDR3 DNA reads TGTGCCAGCAGCCACAGGTATAGCAATCAGCCCCAGCATTTT.